This TCR beta chain emerged from a study of T-cell reconstitution after alpha-beta-depleted transplantation in children. Using unique molecular identifiers, the investigators prepared the TCRbeta library. Via MiXCR, TCRdb re-called the PCR reads, giving one row per CDR3 protein. The table has some 500,000 distinct CDR3 sequences, 32% seen once; the top ten hold under 3%. V lost 1 base and J lost 1, with 6 bases in between. The CDR3 covers 13 residues. Per germline, CDR1 SQVTM and CDR2 ANQGSEA. This clonotype occurred a few times. V gene TRBV29-1 combines with J gene TRBJ2-3, with D hard to call. Sequenced material: PBMCs from the stem cell graft donor, taken from the stem cell graft. The TCR comes from a human donor who donated a stem cell graft to a child with aplastic anemia. CDR3 in amino acids: CSVEGTRTDTQYF. CDR3 DNA: TGCAGCGTTGAAGGTACCCGCACAGATACGCAGTATTTT.